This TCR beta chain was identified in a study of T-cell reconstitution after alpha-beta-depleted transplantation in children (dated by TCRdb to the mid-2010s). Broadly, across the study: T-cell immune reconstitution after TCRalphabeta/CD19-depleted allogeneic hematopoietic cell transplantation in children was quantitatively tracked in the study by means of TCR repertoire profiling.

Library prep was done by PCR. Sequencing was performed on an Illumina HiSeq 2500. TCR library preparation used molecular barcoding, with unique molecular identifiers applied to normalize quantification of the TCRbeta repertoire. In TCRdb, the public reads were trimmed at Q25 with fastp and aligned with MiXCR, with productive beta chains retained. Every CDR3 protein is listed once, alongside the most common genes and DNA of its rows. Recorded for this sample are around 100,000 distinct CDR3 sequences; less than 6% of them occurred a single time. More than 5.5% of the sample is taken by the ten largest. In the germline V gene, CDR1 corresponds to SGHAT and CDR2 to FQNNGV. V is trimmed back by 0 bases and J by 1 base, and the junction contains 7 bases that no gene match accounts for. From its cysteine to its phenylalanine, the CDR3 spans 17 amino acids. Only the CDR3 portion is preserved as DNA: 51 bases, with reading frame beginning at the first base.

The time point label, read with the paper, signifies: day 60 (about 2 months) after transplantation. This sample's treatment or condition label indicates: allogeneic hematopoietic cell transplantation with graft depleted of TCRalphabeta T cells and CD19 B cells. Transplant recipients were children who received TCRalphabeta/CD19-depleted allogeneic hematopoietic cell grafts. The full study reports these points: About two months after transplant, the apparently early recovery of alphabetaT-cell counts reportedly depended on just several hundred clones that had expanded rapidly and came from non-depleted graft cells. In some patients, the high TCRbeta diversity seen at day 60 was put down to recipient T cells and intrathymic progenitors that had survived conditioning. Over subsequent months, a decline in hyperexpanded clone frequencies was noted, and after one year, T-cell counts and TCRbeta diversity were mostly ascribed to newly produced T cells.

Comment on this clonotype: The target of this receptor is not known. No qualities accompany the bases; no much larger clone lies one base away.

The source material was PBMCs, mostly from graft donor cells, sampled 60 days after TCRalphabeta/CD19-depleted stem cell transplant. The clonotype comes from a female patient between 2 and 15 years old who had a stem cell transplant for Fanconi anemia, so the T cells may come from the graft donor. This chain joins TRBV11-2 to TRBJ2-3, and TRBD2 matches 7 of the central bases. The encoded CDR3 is CASSLDRAGWGTDTQYF. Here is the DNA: TGTGCCAGCAGCTTAGACCGAGCGGGGTGGGGCACAGATACGCAGTATTTT.